Detailed here is one TCR beta chain. Its antigen is undetermined. This entry belongs to a study of T cell repertoires in cytomegalovirus infection. Across the whole study: Public signatures in TCR beta pointed to CMV infection and matching HLA type. Overall study results and limits: Identification of carriers of CMV plus the relevant HLA was achieved through cumulative public TCR beta family frequency. HLA-C-restricted, CMV-specific TCR beta clonotypes were dominant ex vivo.

The V gene's germline CDR1 is MNHGY and CDR2 SAAAGT. V was shortened by 10 bases and J by 0 bases, with 10 bases between the two germline ends. The CDR3 has 13 amino acids. TCRdb re-called the reads with MiXCR, one entry per CDR3 protein. Of 150,000 to 200,000 distinct CDR3 sequences in the sample, 28% were seen once. Sample: PBMCs. The chain employs TRBV6-8 and TRBJ1-5; TRBD1 might be the D (5 bases). The source of this sequence is a human donor in good health (CMV status not recorded). Some clones in this sample may be carry-over from other donors' samples. This CDR3 reads CAMGPNSNQPQHF. The CDR3 DNA reads TGTGCCATGGGACCCAATAGCAATCAGCCCCAGCATTTT.